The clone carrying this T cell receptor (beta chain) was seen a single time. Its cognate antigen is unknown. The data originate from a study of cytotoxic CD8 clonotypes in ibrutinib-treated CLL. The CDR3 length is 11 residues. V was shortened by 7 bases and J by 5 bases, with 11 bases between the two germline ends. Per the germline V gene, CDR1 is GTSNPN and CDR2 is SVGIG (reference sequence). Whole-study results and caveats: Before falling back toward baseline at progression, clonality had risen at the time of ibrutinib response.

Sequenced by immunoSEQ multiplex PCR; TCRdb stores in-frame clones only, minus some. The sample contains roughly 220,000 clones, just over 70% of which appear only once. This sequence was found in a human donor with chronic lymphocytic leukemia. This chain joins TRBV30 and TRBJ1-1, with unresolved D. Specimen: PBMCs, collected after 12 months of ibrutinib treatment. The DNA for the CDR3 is TGTGCCTCCCCCACTGGGACTGAAGCTTTCTTT. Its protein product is CASPTGTEAFF.